This T cell receptor beta chain was recorded in a study of Ad26.COV2.S vaccination and SARS-CoV-2 variants. At the level of the study: By the intramuscular route, Ad26.COV2.S was given once, or twice 56 days apart.

Treatment reported: some 19 received Ad26.COV2.S at low or high dose, single or two shots; roughly 5 received placebo; per-sample allocation not given. The samples date from day 63 after the first vaccine or placebo injection. Boston provided a donor who was an adult aged 18-55 years. This table comes from immunoSEQ multiplex PCR, and its TCRdb copy is limited to in-frame clones, with some not included. The sample includes approximately 360,000 clones, roughly 85% of them seen just once. Here the sequenced sample was peripheral blood, taken in a trial of Ad26.COV2.S vaccine versus placebo. This TCR came from a person aged 18-60 years who received the Ad26.COV2.S COVID-19 vaccine or a placebo.

The CDR3 region is CASSFLLYEQYF. CDR3 sequence (DNA): TGTGCCAGCAGCTTCCTACTCTACGAGCAGTACTTC. The rearrangement uses TRBV7-9 and TRBJ2-7; D not certain. Germline V gene lookup returns CDR1 SEHNR and CDR2 FQNEAQ (reference sequence). This CDR3 region has 12 residues. V was pared by 3 bases and J by 3 bases, with 6 bases between.